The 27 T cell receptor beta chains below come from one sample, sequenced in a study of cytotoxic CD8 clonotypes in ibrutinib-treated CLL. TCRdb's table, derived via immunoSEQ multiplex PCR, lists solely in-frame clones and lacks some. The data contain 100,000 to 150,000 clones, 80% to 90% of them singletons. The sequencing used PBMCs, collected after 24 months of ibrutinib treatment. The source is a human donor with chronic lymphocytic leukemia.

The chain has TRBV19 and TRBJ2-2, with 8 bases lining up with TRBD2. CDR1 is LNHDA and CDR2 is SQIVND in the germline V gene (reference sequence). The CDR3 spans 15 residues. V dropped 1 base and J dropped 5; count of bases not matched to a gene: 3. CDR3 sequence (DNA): TGTGCCAGTAGTATAGGACTAGCGTTTACCGGGGAGCTGTTTTTT. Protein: CASSIGLAFTGELFF.

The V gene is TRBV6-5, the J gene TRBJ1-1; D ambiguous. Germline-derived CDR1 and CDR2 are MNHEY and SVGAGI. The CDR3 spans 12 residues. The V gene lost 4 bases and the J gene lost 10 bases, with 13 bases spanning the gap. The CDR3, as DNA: TGTGCCAGCAGTTCCTCGGACGGGAGAGCTTTCTTT. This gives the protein CASSSSDGRAFF.

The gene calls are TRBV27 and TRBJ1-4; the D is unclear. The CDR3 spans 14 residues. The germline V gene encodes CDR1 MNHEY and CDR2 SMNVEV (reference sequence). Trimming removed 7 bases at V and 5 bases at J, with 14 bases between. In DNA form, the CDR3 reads TGTGCCAGCACCTCAGTACACTTGAATGAAAAACTGTTTTTT. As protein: CASTSVHLNEKLFF.

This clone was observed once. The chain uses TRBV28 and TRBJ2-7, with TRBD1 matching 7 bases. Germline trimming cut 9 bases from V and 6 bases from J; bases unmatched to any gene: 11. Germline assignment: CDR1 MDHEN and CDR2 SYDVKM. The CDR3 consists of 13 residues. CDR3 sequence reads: CASNRGGRAEQYF. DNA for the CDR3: TGTGCCAGTAACCGAGGGGGCAGGGCCGAGCAGTACTTC.

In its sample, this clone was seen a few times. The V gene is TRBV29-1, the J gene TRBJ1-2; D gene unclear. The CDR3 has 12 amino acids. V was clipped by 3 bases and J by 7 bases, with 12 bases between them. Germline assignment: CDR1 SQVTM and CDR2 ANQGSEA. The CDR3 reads CSVEAAASGYTF. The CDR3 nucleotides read TGCAGCGTTGAGGCCGCTGCAAGTGGCTACACCTTC.

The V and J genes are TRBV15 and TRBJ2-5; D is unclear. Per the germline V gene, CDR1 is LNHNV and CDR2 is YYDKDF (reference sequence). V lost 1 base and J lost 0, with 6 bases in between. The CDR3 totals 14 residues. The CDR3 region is CATSRARNQETQYF. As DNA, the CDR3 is TGTGCCACCAGCAGAGCGAGGAACCAAGAGACCCAGTACTTC.

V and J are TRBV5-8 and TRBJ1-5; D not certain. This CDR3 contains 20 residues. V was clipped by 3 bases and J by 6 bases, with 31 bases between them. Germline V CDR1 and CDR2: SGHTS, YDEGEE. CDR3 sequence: CASSWTHLTPGFDESQPQHF. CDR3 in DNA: TGTGCCAGCAGCTGGACCCATTTGACCCCTGGATTTGACGAGAGTCAGCCCCAGCATTTT. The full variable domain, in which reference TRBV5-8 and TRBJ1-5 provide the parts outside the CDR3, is EAGVTQSPTHLIKTRGQQATLRCSPISGHTSVYWYQQALGLGLQFLLWYDEGEERNRGNFPPRFSGRQFPNYSSELNVNALELEDSALYLCASSWTHLTPGFDESQPQHFGDGTRLSIL.

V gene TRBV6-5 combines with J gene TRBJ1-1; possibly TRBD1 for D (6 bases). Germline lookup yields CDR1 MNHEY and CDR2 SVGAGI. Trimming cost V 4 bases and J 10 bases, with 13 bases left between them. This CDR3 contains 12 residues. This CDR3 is CASSSNREGAFF. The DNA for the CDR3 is TGTGCCAGCAGTTCAAACAGGGAGGGAGCTTTCTTT.

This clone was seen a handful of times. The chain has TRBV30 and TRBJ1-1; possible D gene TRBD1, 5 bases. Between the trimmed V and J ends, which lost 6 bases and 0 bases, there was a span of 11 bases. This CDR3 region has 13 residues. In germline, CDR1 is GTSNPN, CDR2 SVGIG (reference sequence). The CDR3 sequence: CACRGQLNTEAFF. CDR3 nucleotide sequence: TGTGCCTGTAGGGGTCAGCTGAACACTGAAGCTTTCTTT.

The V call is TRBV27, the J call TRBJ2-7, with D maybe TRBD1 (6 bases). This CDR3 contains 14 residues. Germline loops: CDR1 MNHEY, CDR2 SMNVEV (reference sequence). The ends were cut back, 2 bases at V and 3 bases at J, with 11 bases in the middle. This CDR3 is CASSLTQGNYEQYF. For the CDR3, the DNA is TGTGCCAGCAGTTTAACGCAGGGGAACTACGAGCAGTACTTC.

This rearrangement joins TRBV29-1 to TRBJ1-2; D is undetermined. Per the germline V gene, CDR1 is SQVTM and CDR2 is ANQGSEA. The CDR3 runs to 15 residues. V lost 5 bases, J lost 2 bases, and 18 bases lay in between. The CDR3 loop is CSVQLQVAGNYGYTF. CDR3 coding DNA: TGCAGCGTTCAGCTTCAGGTAGCCGGGAACTATGGCTACACCTTC.

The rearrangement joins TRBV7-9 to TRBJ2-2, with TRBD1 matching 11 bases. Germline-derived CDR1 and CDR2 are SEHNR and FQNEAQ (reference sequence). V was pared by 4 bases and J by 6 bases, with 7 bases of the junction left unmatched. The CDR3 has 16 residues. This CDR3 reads CASSSTGTGGPGELFF. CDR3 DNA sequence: TGTGCCAGCAGCTCTACCGGGACAGGGGGTCCCGGGGAGCTGTTTTTT.

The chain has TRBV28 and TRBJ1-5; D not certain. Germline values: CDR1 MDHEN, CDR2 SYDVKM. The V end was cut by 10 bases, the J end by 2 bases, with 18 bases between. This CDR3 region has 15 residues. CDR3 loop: CATVRAFGRNQPQHF. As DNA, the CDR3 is TGTGCCACCGTACGGGCCTTCGGACGCAATCAGCCCCAGCATTTT.

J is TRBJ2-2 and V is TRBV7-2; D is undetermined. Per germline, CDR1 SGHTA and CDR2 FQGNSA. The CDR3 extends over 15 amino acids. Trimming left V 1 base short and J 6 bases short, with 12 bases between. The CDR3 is CASSLVGEESGELFF. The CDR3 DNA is TGTGCCAGCAGCTTAGTCGGAGAGGAGTCCGGGGAGCTGTTTTTT.

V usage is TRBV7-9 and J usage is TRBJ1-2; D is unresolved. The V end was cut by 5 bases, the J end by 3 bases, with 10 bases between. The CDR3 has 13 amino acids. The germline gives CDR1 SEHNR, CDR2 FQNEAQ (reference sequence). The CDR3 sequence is CASSTDGYYGYTF. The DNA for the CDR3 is TGTGCCAGCAGCACAGACGGCTACTATGGCTACACCTTC.

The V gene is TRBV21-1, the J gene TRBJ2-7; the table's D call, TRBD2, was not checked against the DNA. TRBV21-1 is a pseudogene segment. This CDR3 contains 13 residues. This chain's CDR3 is CASSKTGGHEQYF. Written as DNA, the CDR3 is TGTGCCAGCAGCAAAACGGGTGGCCACGAGCAGTACTTC.

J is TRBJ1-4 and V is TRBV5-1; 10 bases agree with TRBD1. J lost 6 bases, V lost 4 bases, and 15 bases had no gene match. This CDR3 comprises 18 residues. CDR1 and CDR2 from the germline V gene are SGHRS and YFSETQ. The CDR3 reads CASSRQTPTGTGDEKLFF. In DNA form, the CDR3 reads TGCGCCAGCAGCAGGCAAACCCCAACCGGGACAGGGGATGAAAAACTGTTTTTT.

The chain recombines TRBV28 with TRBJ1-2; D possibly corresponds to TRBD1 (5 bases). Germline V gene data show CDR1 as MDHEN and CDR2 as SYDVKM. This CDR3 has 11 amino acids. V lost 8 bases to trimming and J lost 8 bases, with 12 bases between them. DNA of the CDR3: TGTGCCAGCGCGGGGACGGGCGGCTACACCTTC. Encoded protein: CASAGTGGYTF.

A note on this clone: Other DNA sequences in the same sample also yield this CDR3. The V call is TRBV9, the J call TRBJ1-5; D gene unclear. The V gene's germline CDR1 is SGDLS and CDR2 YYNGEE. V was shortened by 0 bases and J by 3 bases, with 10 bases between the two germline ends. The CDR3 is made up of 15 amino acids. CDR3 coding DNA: TGTGCCAGCAGCGTAGGGTGGGGTACCAATCAGCCCCAGCATTTT. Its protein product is CASSVGWGTNQPQHF.

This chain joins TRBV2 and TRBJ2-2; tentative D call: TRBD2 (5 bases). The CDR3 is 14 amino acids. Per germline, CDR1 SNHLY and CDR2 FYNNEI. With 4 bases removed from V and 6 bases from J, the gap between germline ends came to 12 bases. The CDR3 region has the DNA TGTGCCAGCAGTGTCGACTACACCGCCGGGGAGCTGTTTTTT. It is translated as CASSVDYTAGELFF.

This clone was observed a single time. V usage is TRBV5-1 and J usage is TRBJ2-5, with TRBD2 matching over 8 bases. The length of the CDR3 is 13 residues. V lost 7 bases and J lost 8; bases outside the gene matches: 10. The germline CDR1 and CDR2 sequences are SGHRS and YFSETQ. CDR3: CASDSGTRVTQYF. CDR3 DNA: TGCGCCAGCGACTCTGGGACTAGAGTCACCCAGTACTTC.

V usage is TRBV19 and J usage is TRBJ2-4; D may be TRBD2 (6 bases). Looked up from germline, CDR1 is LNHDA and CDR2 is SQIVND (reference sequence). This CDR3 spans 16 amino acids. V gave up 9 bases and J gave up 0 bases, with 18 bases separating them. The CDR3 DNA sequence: TGTGCCAGCATCGCACCTTCCGGGGGAGCCAAAAACATTCAGTACTTC. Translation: CASIAPSGGAKNIQYF.

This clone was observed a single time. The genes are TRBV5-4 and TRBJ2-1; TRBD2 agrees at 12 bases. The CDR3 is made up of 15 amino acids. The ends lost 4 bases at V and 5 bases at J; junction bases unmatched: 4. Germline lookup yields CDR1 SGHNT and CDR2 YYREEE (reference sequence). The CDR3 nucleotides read TGTGCCAGCAGCCCGGCTAGCGGGAGGGACAATGAGCAGTTCTTC. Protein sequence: CASSPASGRDNEQFF.

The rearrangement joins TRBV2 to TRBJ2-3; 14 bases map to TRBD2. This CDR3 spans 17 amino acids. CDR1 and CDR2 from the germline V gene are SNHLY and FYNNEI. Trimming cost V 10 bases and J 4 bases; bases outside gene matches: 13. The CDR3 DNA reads TGTGCCACTAAGGAGGGGGGACTAGCGGGAGTAGCAGATACGCAGTATTTT. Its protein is CATKEGGLAGVADTQYF. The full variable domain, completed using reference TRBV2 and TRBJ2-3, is EPEVTQTPSHQVTQMGQEVILRCVPISNHLYFYWYRQILGQKVEFLVSFYNNEISEKSEIFDDQFSVERPDGSNFTLKIRSTKLEDSAMYFCATKEGGLAGVADTQYFGPGTRLTVL.

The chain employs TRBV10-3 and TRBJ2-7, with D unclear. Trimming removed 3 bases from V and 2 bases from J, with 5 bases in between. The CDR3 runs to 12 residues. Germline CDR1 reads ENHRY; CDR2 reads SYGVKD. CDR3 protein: CAISDGPYEQYF. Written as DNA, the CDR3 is TGTGCCATCAGTGACGGGCCCTACGAGCAGTACTTC.

In DNA form, the CDR3 reads TGTGCCAGCAGTCTTGGCCCGGAGCGGAACACTGAAGCTTTCTTT. It codes for CASSLGPERNTEAFF. The V and J genes are TRBV5-6 and TRBJ1-1; D unclear. Trimming removed 5 bases from V and 1 base from J, with 15 bases in between. Germline V gene data show CDR1 as SGHDT and CDR2 as YYEEEE. This CDR3 comprises 15 residues.

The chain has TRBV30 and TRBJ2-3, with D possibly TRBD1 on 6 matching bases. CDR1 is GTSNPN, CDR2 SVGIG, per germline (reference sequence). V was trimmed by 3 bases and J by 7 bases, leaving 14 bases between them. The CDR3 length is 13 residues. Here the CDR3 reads CAWSPGQINTQYF. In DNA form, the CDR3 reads TGTGCCTGGAGCCCCGGACAGATTAATACGCAGTATTTT.